The 3 T cell receptor beta chains presented below share a single source sample, sequenced in a study of T-cell memory formation after mild COVID-19. TCRdb reanalysed the 5' RACE reads using MiXCR and keeps one entry per CDR3 protein. The repertoire consists of more than 150,000 distinct CDR3 sequences, with under 20% occurring once and the leading ten covering roughly 3.8%. The sequenced sample consisted of PBMCs or a T cell subset sorted from them (not recorded which). These receptors came from a man younger than 35 who had mild COVID-19 (a few samples of this study predate the infection). Cell type and time point are not known.

The V gene is TRBV7-2, the J gene TRBJ2-5; weak D call: TRBD1 (5 bases). The CDR3 has 14 amino acids. From germline, CDR1 is SGHTA and CDR2 FQGNSA. Trimming pared 5 bases from V and 4 bases from J, leaving 14 bases between. In DNA, the CDR3 is TGTGCCAGCAGCAGAGCAGGGTTCGGAGAGACCCAGTACTTC. It translates to CASSRAGFGETQYF.

The rearrangement uses TRBV7-2 and TRBJ2-7; D is undetermined. CDR1 SGHTA and CDR2 FQGNSA come from the germline V gene. Trimming cost V 4 bases and J 6 bases, with 13 bases left between them. There are 13 residues in the CDR3. CDR3 DNA: TGTGCCAGCAGCTCAGGTGTTGTGGTCGAGCAGTACTTC. It translates to CASSSGVVVEQYF.

The chain links TRBV29-1 to TRBJ1-6; D unclear. There are 13 residues in the CDR3. CDR1 SQVTM and CDR2 ANQGSEA come from the germline V gene. V was cut by 4 bases and J by 8 bases, with 12 bases left in between. CDR3 loop: CSVVTSLDSPLHF. CDR3 sequence (DNA): TGCAGCGTTGTAACCTCTTTAGATTCACCCCTCCACTTT.